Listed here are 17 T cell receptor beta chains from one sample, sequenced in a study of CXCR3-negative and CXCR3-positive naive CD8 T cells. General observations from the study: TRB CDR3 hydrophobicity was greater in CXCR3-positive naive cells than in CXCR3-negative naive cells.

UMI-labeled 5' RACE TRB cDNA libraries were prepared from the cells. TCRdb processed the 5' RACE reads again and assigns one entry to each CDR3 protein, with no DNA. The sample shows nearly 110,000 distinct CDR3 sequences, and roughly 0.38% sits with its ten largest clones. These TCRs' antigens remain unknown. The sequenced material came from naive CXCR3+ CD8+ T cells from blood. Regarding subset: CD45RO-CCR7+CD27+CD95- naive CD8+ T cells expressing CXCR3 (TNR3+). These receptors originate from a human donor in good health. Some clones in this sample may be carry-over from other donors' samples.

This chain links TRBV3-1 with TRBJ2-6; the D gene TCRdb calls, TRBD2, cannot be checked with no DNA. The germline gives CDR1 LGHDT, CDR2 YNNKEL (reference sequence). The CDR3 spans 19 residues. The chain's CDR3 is CASSHITSGGSSGANVLTF.

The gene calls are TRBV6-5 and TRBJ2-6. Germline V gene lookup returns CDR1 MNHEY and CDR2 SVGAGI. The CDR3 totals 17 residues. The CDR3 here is CASSDTPGGSGANVLTF.

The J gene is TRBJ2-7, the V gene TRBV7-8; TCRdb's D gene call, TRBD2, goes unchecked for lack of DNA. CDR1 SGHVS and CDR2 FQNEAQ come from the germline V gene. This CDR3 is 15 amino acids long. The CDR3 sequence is CASSLHSGLAYEQYF.

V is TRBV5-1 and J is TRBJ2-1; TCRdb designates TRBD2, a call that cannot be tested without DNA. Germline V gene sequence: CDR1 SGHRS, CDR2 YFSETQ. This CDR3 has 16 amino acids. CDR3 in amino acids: CASSPLGLAAYNEQFF.

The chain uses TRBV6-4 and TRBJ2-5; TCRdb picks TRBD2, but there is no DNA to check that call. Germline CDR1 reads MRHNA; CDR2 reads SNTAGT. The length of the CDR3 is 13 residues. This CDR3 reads CASSAGTEETQYF.

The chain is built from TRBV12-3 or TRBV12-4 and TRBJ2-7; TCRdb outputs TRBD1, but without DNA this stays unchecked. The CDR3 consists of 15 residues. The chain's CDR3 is CASSLWGAASYEQYF.

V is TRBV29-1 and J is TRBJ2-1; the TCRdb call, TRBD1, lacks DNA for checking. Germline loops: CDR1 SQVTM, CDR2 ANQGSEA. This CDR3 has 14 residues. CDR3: CSVVGVGGRYEQFF.

This CDR3 reads CASSQDAWVMGPLHF. The genes are TRBV14 and TRBJ1-6. The CDR3 contains 15 residues. Germline V gives CDR1 SGHDN, CDR2 FVKESK.

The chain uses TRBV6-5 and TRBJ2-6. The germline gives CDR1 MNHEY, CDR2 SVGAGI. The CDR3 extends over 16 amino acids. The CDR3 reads CASSYSKSSGANVLTF.

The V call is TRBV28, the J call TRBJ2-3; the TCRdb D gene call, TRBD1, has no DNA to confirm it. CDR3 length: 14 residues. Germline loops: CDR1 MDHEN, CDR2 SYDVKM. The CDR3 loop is CASSFRERADTQYF.

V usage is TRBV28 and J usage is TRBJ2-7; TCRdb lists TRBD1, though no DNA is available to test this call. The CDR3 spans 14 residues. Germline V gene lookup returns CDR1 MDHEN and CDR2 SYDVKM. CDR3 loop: CASSRQGRPYEQYF.

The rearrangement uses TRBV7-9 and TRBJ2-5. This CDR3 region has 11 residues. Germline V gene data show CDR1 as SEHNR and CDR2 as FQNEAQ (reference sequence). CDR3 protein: CARGGTETQYF.

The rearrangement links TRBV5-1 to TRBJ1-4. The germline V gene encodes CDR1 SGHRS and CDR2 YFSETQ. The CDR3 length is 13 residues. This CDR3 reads CASGPATNEKLFF.

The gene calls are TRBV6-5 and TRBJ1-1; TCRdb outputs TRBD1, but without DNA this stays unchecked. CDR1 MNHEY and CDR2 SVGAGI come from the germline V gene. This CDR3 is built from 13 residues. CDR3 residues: CASSYMGGTEAFF.

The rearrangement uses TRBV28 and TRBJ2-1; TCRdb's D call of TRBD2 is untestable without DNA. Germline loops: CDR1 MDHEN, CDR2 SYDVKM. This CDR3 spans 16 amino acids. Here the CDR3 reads CASTPRLGPPGGEQFF.

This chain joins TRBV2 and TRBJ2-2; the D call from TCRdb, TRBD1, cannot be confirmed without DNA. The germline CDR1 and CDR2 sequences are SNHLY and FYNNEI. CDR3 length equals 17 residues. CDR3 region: CASSDYGRPLNTGELFF.

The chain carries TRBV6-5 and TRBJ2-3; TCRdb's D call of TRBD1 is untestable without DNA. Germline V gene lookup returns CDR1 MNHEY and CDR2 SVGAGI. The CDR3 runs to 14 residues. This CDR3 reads CASTAARGIDTQYF.